This TCR beta chain was identified during a study of cytomegalovirus exposure and HLA in healthy donors. V was clipped by 0 bases and J by 5 bases, with 20 bases between them. The CDR3 totals 17 residues. Germline V gene sequence: CDR1 MGHRA, CDR2 YSYEKL. Study-wide findings and caveats: Researchers counted roughly 160 TCR beta chains as cytomegalovirus-associated. Subsequent analysis found a tendency for first-cohort TCR clusters to co-occur within the 90 to 150 validation repertoires. Diagnosis of cytomegalovirus status made by the classifier reportedly showed high specificity and sensitivity.

Details on this clone: Its antigen remains unidentified.

Sequencing used immunoSEQ multiplex PCR; TCRdb keeps in-frame clones, though not all of them. The sample lists about 120,000 clones, approximately 89% seen once, with around 1.1% in the top ten. What was sequenced was PBMCs. The rearrangement uses TRBV4-1 and TRBJ2-7; a weak D match, TRBD1 (6 bases). The TCR originated in a woman under 30 in good health and CMV-seronegative. CDR3 bases: TGCGCCAGCAGCCAAGATCTCATCTCAACAGGGATCCACGAGCAGTACGTC. Protein product: CASSQDLISTGIHEQYV.